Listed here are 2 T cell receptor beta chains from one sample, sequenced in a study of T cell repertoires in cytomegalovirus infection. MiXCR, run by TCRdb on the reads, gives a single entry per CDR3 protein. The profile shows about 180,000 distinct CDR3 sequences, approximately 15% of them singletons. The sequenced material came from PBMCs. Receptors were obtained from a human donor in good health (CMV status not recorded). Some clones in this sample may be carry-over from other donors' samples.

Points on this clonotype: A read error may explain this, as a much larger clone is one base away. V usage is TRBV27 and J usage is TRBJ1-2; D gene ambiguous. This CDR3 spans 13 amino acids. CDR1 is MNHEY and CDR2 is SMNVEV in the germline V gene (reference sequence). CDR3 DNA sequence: TGTGCCAGCGGTTTTCTTCCATTGGATGGCTACACCTTC. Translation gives CASGFLPLDGYTF.

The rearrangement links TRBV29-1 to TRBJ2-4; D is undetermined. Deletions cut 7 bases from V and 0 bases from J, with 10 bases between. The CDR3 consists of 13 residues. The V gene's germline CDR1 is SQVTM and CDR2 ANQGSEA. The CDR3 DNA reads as TGCAGCGCATCCGACCTAGCCAAAAACATTCAGTACTTC. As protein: CSASDLAKNIQYF.